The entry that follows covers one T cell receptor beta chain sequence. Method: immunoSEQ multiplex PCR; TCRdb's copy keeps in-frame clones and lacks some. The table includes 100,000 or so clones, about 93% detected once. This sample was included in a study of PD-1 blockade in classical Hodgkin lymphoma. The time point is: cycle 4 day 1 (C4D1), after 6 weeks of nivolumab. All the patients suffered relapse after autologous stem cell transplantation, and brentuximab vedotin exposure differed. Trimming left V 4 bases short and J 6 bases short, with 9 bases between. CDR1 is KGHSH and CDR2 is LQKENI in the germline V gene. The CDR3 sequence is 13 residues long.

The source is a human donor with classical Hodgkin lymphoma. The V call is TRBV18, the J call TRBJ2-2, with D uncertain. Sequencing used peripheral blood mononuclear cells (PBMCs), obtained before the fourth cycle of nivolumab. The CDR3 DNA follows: TGTGCCAGCTCACACGATCCGTCCGGGGAGCTGTTTTTT. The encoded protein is CASSHDPSGELFF. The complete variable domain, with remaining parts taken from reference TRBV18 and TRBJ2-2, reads NAGVMQNPRHLVRRRGQEARLRCSPMKGHSHVYWYRQLPEEGLKFMVYLQKENIIDESGMPKERFSAEFPKEGPSILRIQQVVRGDSAAYFCASSHDPSGELFFGEGSRLTVL.